The sample holds a few counts of the clone carrying this T cell receptor (beta chain). The antigen remains undetermined. In TCRdb, the reads were re-called with MiXCR into one record per CDR3 protein. Here the sample spans approximately 590,000 distinct CDR3 sequences, around 40% being singletons. The data derive from a study of T cell repertoires in cytomegalovirus infection. Study information: Recently identified HLA-C-restricted CMV epitopes were among the peptides used. Through public TCR beta signatures, both CMV infection and matching HLA type were indicated.

General study findings and limits: Clonotype analysis showed dominance of the ex vivo response by HLA-C-restricted CMV-specific TCR beta clonotypes.

The sequences come from cultured PBMCs, collected from culture after CMV antigen stimulation. The receptor was isolated from a human donor in good health (CMV status not recorded). Some clones in this sample may be carry-over from other donors' samples.

The CDR3 DNA reads TGTGCCAGCAGGTTTCTATCTGAAGCTTTCTTT. It codes for CASRFLSEAFF. The chain is built from TRBV7-9 and TRBJ1-1; no clear D gene. The CDR3 is made up of 11 amino acids. The V gene lost 6 bases and the J gene lost 6 bases, with 8 bases spanning the gap. Germline CDR1 SEHNR, CDR2 FQNEAQ (reference sequence).